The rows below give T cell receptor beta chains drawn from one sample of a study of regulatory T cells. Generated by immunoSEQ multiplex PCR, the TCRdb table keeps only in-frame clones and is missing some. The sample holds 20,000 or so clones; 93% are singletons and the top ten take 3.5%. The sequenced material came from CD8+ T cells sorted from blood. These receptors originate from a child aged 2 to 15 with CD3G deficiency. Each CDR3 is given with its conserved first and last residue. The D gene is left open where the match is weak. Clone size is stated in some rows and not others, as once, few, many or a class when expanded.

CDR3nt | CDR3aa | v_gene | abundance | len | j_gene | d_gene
TGTGCCAGCAGCCTCGGGACTAGCGGGAGTGACCCCCAGTACTTC | CASSLGTSGSDPQYF | TRBV7-9 | - | 15 | TRBJ2-5 | TRBD2
TGTGCCAGCAGCAATGGACAGGTTCAAGAGACCCAGTACTTC | CASSNGQVQETQYF | TRBV28 | - | 14 | TRBJ2-5 | TRBD1
TGTGCCAGCAGTTTATCGGTCGACACTGAAGCTTTCTTT | CASSLSVDTEAFF | TRBV27 | - | 13 | TRBJ1-1 | -
TGTGCCAGCTCACCATCAGGAAGCTCCTACGAGCAGTACTTC | CASSPSGSSYEQYF | TRBV18 | - | 14 | TRBJ2-7 | -
TGCAGCTTACCTATAGACCCGACCCTTAGCACAGATACGCAGTATTTT | CSLPIDPTLSTDTQYF | TRBV29-1 | - | 16 | TRBJ2-3 | -
TGTGCCAGCAGCTCCGGACTAGCGGGAGGGCCGAAAGATACGCAGTATTTT | CASSSGLAGGPKDTQYF | TRBV13 | - | 17 | TRBJ2-3 | TRBD2
TGTGCCAGCGGTCTTCGGGGACAGGGGGCCCACAATGAGCAGTTCTTC | CASGLRGQGAHNEQFF | TRBV28 | - | 16 | TRBJ2-1 | TRBD1
TGTGCCTGGAGTGTAGGGGCAACGAATCAGCCCCAGCATTTT | CAWSVGATNQPQHF | TRBV30 | - | 14 | TRBJ1-5 | -
TGTGCCAGCAGGGGACAGACAGCTAACTATGGCTACACCTTC | CASRGQTANYGYTF | TRBV6-1 | - | 14 | TRBJ1-2 | TRBD1
TGTGCCAGCAGCGTAGGTACTAGCGGGACAGATACGCAGTATTTT | CASSVGTSGTDTQYF | TRBV9 | - | 15 | TRBJ2-3 | TRBD2
TGTGCCAGCAGGGAATCCAACGGAGGGCCGGCTTTCTTT | CASRESNGGPAFF | TRBV28 | - | 13 | TRBJ1-1 | -
TGTGCCAGCAGTCTGGGCCATGAGCAGTTCTTC | CASSLGHEQFF | TRBV11-3 | - | 11 | TRBJ2-1 | -
TGCGCCAGCAGGAGGTACTCGTCTGGAAACACCATATATTTT | CASRRYSSGNTIYF | TRBV10-1 | - | 14 | TRBJ1-3 | -
TGCACCAGCAGCCCAACGGGACGGAACACTGAAGCTTTCTTT | CTSSPTGRNTEAFF | TRBV4-1 | - | 14 | TRBJ1-1 | -
TGTGCCAGAAGCCACCAAGAAAAAGAGACCCAGTACTTC | CARSHQEKETQYF | TRBV5-3 | - | 13 | TRBJ2-5 | -
TGCGCCAGCAGTGAGGAGTTTTTAGATACGCAGTATTTT | CASSEEFLDTQYF | TRBV10-2 | - | 13 | TRBJ2-3 | -
TGTGCCAGCAGTCTGACGGGCGCCAGTGAAGCTTTCTTT | CASSLTGASEAFF | TRBV27 | once | 13 | TRBJ1-1 | -
TGTGCCAGCAGTTCCGGGACAGGGATAGCCTACGAGCAGTACTTC | CASSSGTGIAYEQYF | TRBV28 | - | 15 | TRBJ2-7 | TRBD1
TGTGCCAGCAGCTTTTCAGGCGGGATTGGTAACAATGAGCAGTTCTTC | CASSFSGGIGNNEQFF | TRBV7-8 | - | 16 | TRBJ2-1 | -
TGTGCCAGCAGTTTAGCCGGGCACGGCAATGAGCAGTTCTTC | CASSLAGHGNEQFF | TRBV28 | - | 14 | TRBJ2-1 | -
TGTGCCAGCAGCACCCCAGTCCCACTAGCGGGAGGGAGCTCCTACGAGCAGTACTTC | CASSTPVPLAGGSSYEQYF | TRBV7-2 | once | 19 | TRBJ2-7 | TRBD2
TGTGCCAGTAGTATGACAGGGTTGCCAGATACGCAGTATTTT | CASSMTGLPDTQYF | TRBV19 | - | 14 | TRBJ2-3 | TRBD1
TGTGCCAGCAGCGAAGGTTGGACAGCCTCCTACGAGCAGTACTTC | CASSEGWTASYEQYF | TRBV6-1 | - | 15 | TRBJ2-7 | -
TGTGCCAGCAGTTTCCGGGGAGCCTTCTACGAGCAGTACTTC | CASSFRGAFYEQYF | TRBV28 | once | 14 | TRBJ2-7 | -
TGTGCCAGCAGTTCCGGGACCGAGCAGTACTTC | CASSSGTEQYF | TRBV6-6 | - | 11 | TRBJ2-7 | -
TGTGCCAGCAGTCCCCAAGGGGTCGATGGCTACACCTTC | CASSPQGVDGYTF | TRBV28 | - | 13 | TRBJ1-2 | -
TGTGCCAGCAGTTTAGCGGGAGGGCCCAACGAGCAGTACTTC | CASSLAGGPNEQYF | TRBV28 | - | 14 | TRBJ2-7 | TRBD2
TGTGCCAGCAGCAAAGGAGCTAGTTCCCCCAACAATGAGCAGTTCTTC | CASSKGASSPNNEQFF | TRBV21-1 | - | 16 | TRBJ2-1 | -
TGTGCCAGCAGCCCAGGGGCGCGGGAGCTGCCCTACGAGCAGTACTTC | CASSPGARELPYEQYF | TRBV7-8 | - | 16 | TRBJ2-7 | -
TGTGCCAGCAGCCAGGGGCCGGATCAGCCCCAGCATTTT | CASSQGPDQPQHF | TRBV7-9 | - | 13 | TRBJ1-5 | -
TGTGCCAGCGGAACGACACCTTCCTACGAGCAGTACTTC | CASGTTPSYEQYF | TRBV28 | - | 13 | TRBJ2-7 | -
TGTGCCAGCAGATCCGCTAATTCCTATGATACGCAGTATTTT | CASRSANSYDTQYF | TRBV28 | few | 14 | TRBJ2-3 | -
TGTGCCAGCAGGGGGACCGATCTGTGCTTC | CASRGTDLCF | TRBV6-1 | - | 10 | TRBJ2-7 | -
TGTGCCAGTAGTATGGTCACGGGAGGGCCTGGTTTGAATGAGCAGTTCTTC | CASSMVTGGPGLNEQFF | TRBV19 | - | 17 | TRBJ2-1 | TRBD2
TGTGCCAGCAGTTTTAGGGCTAGCGGGAGGGATGAGCAGTTCTTC | CASSFRASGRDEQFF | TRBV27 | - | 15 | TRBJ2-1 | TRBD2
TGTGCCAGCTCACCGGGCGGGAGTGGCACAGATACGCAGTATTTT | CASSPGGSGTDTQYF | TRBV18 | - | 15 | TRBJ2-3 | TRBD2
TGTGCCAGCAGCCCGAACCAAGGACAGCTCGTACCTAACTATGGCTACACCTTC | CASSPNQGQLVPNYGYTF | TRBV21-1 | - | 18 | TRBJ1-2 | -
TGTGCCAGCAGCCATCGTCCCGGGACATCAGATACGCAGTATTTT | CASSHRPGTSDTQYF | TRBV7-9 | - | 15 | TRBJ2-3 | -
TGCGCCAGCAGTGAGTATCGACAGCCCCAGCATTTT | CASSEYRQPQHF | TRBV10-2 | - | 12 | TRBJ1-5 | -
TGCGCCAGCAGCTTGGGTCTACCGGGAAGTCCCTACAATGAGCAGTTCTTC | CASSLGLPGSPYNEQFF | TRBV5-1 | - | 17 | TRBJ2-1 | -
TGTGCCAGCAGTTTGGGGGCTTCCCGCACAGATACGCAGTATTTT | CASSLGASRTDTQYF | TRBV27 | - | 15 | TRBJ2-3 | -
TGTGCCAGCAGTCCTATAGCGGGAGGTGGGTACGAGCAGTACTTC | CASSPIAGGGYEQYF | TRBV28 | - | 15 | TRBJ2-7 | TRBD2
TGCAGCGTTGAAGGTCTAGCGGGGTATAATACGCAGTATTTT | CSVEGLAGYNTQYF | TRBV29-1 | - | 14 | TRBJ2-3 | TRBD2
TGTGCCAGCAGCTTAGAAGCGGTCACCGGGGAGCTGTTTTTT | CASSLEAVTGELFF | TRBV11-2 | - | 14 | TRBJ2-2 | -
TGTGCCAGCAGCTTGGGGGACACCGGGGAGCTGTTTTTT | CASSLGDTGELFF | TRBV7-8 | - | 13 | TRBJ2-2 | -
TGTGCCAGCAGTTTGGGGAACGAGCAGTACTTC | CASSLGNEQYF | TRBV28 | - | 11 | TRBJ2-7 | -
TGTGCCAGTAGTATGGGGAATGAGCAGTTCTTC | CASSMGNEQFF | TRBV19 | - | 11 | TRBJ2-1 | -
TGCGCCAGCAGCGAGGGACAGGGTGTCACAGATACGCAGTATTTT | CASSEGQGVTDTQYF | TRBV5-1 | - | 15 | TRBJ2-3 | TRBD1
TGTGCCAGCAGCCCGGGGCCTGGCTACGAGCAGTACTTC | CASSPGPGYEQYF | TRBV7-2 | - | 13 | TRBJ2-7 | -